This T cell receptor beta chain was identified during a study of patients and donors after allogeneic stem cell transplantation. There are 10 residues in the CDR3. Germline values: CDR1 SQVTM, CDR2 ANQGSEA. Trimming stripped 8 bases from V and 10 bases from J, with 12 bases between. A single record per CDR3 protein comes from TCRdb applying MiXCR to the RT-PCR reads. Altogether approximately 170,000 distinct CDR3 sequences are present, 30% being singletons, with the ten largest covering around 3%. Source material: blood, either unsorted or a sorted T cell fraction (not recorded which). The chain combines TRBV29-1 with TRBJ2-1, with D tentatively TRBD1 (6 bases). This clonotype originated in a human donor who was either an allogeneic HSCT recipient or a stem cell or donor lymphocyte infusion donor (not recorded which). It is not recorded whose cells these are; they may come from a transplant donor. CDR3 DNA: TGCAGCTCGCTCCAGGGGGAGCAGTTCTTC. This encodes CSSLQGEQFF.